The clone carrying this TCR beta chain was counted only a few times. The antigen is not known. This entry is derived from a study of response to subunit inactivated influenza vaccine. Study findings and constraints: The authors put forward the suggestion that each seasonal influenza vaccination may bring in only a limited number of new T cells.

The trim removed 1 base at V and 4 bases at J, leaving 1 base unmatched. Germline lookup yields CDR1 LNHNV and CDR2 YYDKDF (reference sequence). The CDR3 is made up of 13 amino acids. A single record per CDR3 protein comes from TCRdb applying MiXCR to the RT-PCR reads. The sample shows roughly 780,000 distinct CDR3 sequences, less than 20% of them seen only once. Specimen: PBMCs from blood, collected 5 days after vaccination. The TCR sequence derives from a man in his fifties who received an inactivated influenza vaccine. The chain joins TRBV15 to TRBJ2-7; 7 positions match TRBD1. The chain's CDR3 is CATSRVDRYEQYF. CDR3 in DNA: TGTGCCACCAGCAGAGTGGACAGGTACGAGCAGTACTTC.